A single sample gave rise to the 13 T cell receptor beta chains below, sequenced in a study of T-cell memory formation after mild COVID-19. TCRdb itself ran the 5' RACE reads through MiXCR, one entry per CDR3 protein. In the table there are 200,000 or so distinct CDR3 sequences, around 17% of which are singletons. Input material: PBMCs or a T cell subset sorted from them (not recorded which). The receptors derive from an adult woman who had mild COVID-19 (a few samples of this study predate the infection). Cell type and time point are not known.

This clonotype was picked up a small number of times. The chain combines TRBV10-3 with TRBJ1-2; D gene unclear. Trimming cost V 3 bases and J 0 bases, with 5 bases left between them. Germline V gene lookup returns CDR1 ENHRY and CDR2 SYGVKD. This CDR3 region has 13 residues. CDR3 coding DNA: TGTGCCATCAGTGAACAATCTAACTATGGCTACACCTTC. Translation gives CAISEQSNYGYTF.

This chain uses TRBV4-2 with TRBJ2-2; D may correspond to TRBD1 or TRBD2 (5 bases each). The CDR3 spans 16 residues. Germline-derived CDR1 and CDR2 are LGHNA and YNFKEQ. V dropped 4 bases and J dropped 0 bases, with 12 bases sitting between them. CDR3 DNA: TGTGCCAGCAGCCGAGACGGGGCCTCGAACACCGGGGAGCTGTTTTTT. Encoded protein: CASSRDGASNTGELFF.

This clonotype was detected a few times. The V and J genes are TRBV12-3 or TRBV12-4 and TRBJ2-7; 14 bases map to TRBD2. With V trimmed by 8 bases and J by 6 bases, 6 bases remained unmatched. This CDR3 comprises 14 residues. CDR3 loop: CASRPGLAGGEQYF. CDR3 coding DNA: TGTGCCAGCCGTCCCGGACTAGCGGGAGGCGAGCAGTACTTC.

This clonotype turned up a few times. The V gene is TRBV7-3, the J gene TRBJ2-3; unclear D gene. The length of the CDR3 is 14 residues. The V end lost 5 bases, the J end lost 0 bases, and 9 bases lay between the germline ends. The germline gives CDR1 SGHTA, CDR2 FQGTGA. The CDR3 coding sequence is TGTGCCAGCAGCCACGGAGTAAGCACAGATACGCAGTATTTT. Its protein is CASSHGVSTDTQYF.

This chain uses TRBV18 with TRBJ2-7; D might be TRBD1 (5 bases). The CDR3 spans 16 residues. Trimming stripped 2 bases from V and 0 bases from J, with 14 bases between. Germline V CDR1 and CDR2: KGHSH, LQKENI. The chain's CDR3 is CASSPAGQIPSYEQYF. The CDR3 DNA follows: TGTGCCAGCTCACCAGCAGGACAAATCCCCTCCTACGAGCAGTACTTC.

This clonotype was found a few times. The CDR3 region has the DNA TGCGCCAGCAGCTTGGAGGCTCCCTACGAGCAGTACTTC. Translating gives CASSLEAPYEQYF. The gene calls are TRBV5-1 and TRBJ2-7; no clear D. The CDR3 is 13 residues long. Trimming removed 0 bases from V and 2 bases from J, with 6 bases in between. CDR1 is SGHRS, CDR2 YFSETQ, per germline.

This clonotype was detected only a few times. This chain connects TRBV12-3 or TRBV12-4 to TRBJ1-4; weak D call: TRBD1 (5 bases). This CDR3 spans 14 amino acids. V was pared by 6 bases and J by 5 bases, with 13 bases between. CDR3 loop: CASSPGNGNEKLFF. The CDR3 DNA reads TGTGCCAGCAGCCCAGGGAATGGGAATGAAAAACTGTTTTTT.

In this sample, this clonotype turned up a few times. The chain couples TRBV7-6 to TRBJ2-2; D is possibly TRBD1 (6 bases). Per germline, CDR1 SGHVS and CDR2 FNYEAQ. Trimming shortened V by 1 base and J by 2 bases, and 8 bases separated the two germline ends. This CDR3 region has 15 residues. CDR3 sequence reads: CASSLGTDNTGELFF. The CDR3 DNA reads TGTGCCAGCAGCTTAGGGACAGATAACACCGGGGAGCTGTTTTTT.

The V call is TRBV4-3, the J call TRBJ1-1; TRBD1 matches 10 bases. Germline V gene data show CDR1 as LGHNA and CDR2 as YSLEER. Trimming at V came to 4 bases and at J to 3 bases, leaving 5 bases not matched to a gene. The CDR3 has 15 amino acids. The CDR3 sequence: CASSRTGGWDTEAFF. CDR3 coding DNA: TGCGCCAGCAGCCGGACAGGGGGTTGGGACACTGAAGCTTTCTTT.

The table lists this clonotype with a few counts. The rearrangement uses TRBV7-9 and TRBJ1-3; D gene ambiguous. Germline V gene data show CDR1 as SEHNR and CDR2 as FQNEAQ (reference sequence). This CDR3 is 16 amino acids long. The V end was cut by 1 base, the J end by 3 bases, with 13 bases between. CDR3 coding DNA: TGTGCCAGCAGCTTAGAAGGCAGAAGTGATGGAAACACCATATATTTT. This sequence encodes CASSLEGRSDGNTIYF.

The genes are TRBV5-1 and TRBJ1-1; D may be TRBD1 (6 bases). Per germline, CDR1 SGHRS and CDR2 YFSETQ. Trimming cost V 1 base and J 11 bases, with 15 bases left between them. The CDR3 spans 13 residues. CDR3 sequence (DNA): TGCGCCAGCAGCTTGTCCACAGGGTTGGCGGCTTTCTTT. Translation: CASSLSTGLAAFF.

The rearrangement links TRBV5-1 to TRBJ2-5; D gene ambiguous. V was pared by 0 bases and J by 5 bases, with 14 bases between. This CDR3 is built from 15 residues. The germline V gene has CDR1 SGHRS and CDR2 YFSETQ. The CDR3 spells CASSLGRLFGETQYF. CDR3 DNA sequence: TGCGCCAGCAGCTTGGGTCGGCTCTTTGGGGAGACCCAGTACTTC.

The rearrangement uses TRBV3-1 and TRBJ2-5, with TRBD1 matching over 7 bases. Germline loops: CDR1 LGHDT, CDR2 YNNKEL (reference sequence). The CDR3 extends over 14 amino acids. V dropped 4 bases and J dropped 6; count of bases not matched to a gene: 8. Here the CDR3 reads CASSPDRIFKTQYF. The CDR3 bases are TGTGCCAGCAGCCCGGACAGGATCTTCAAGACCCAGTACTTC.